A selection of T cell receptor beta chains follows, all from one sample in a study of identical twins. TCRdb reprocessed the 5' RACE reads via MiXCR and lists one record per CDR3 protein. Of approximately 530,000 distinct CDR3 sequences listed, 20% to 25% were seen once; the top ten hold around 0.47%. A further study also used this sample, focusing on yellow fever vaccine responses in identical twins.

What was sequenced was CD4+ T cells sorted from blood. The receptors originated from a young woman in good health. Both conserved end residues are part of each CDR3. The D gene is left open where the match is weak. Size is stated for part of the rows, as once, few or many counts, or as a class when the clone is expanded.

v_gene	abundance	j_gene	d_gene	CDR3nt	CDR3aa
TRBV10-3	NA	TRBJ2-3	TRBD1	TGTGCCATCAGTGAGTCGACAGGGATATTTACAGATACGCAGTATTTT	CAISESTGIFTDTQYF
TRBV12-3/TRBV12-4	NA	TRBJ2-1	NA	TGTGCCAGCAGTTTACAGTCCACCTCCTACAATGAGCAGTTCTTC	CASSLQSTSYNEQFF
TRBV20-1	NA	TRBJ2-3	NA	TGCAGTGCCAGTGGGCTTCTGGCTACGCAGTATTTT	CSASGLLATQYF
TRBV3-1	many	TRBJ2-5	TRBD2	TGTGCCAGCAGAACTAGCGGGGGGGGAGAGTACCAAGAGACCCAGTACTTC	CASRTSGGGEYQETQYF
TRBV6-5	few	TRBJ1-5	NA	TGTGCCAGCAGTTATGACCGCCTGAATCAGCCCCAGCATTTT	CASSYDRLNQPQHF
TRBV3-1	few	TRBJ1-1	TRBD1	TGTGCCAGCAGCGGACCCGACAGGGGGCGCAAAGCTTTCTTT	CASSGPDRGRKAFF
TRBV18	NA	TRBJ2-7	NA	TGTGCCAGCTCACCATCCGGGTCTGGCTACGAGCAGTACTTC	CASSPSGSGYEQYF
TRBV29-1	few	TRBJ2-1	TRBD2	TGCAGCGTGTGGACTAGCGGGTCTGGCGGCCGGGTATACAATGAGCAGTTCTTC	CSVWTSGSGGRVYNEQFF
TRBV7-9	few	TRBJ2-5	TRBD2	TGTGCCAGCAAGCTAGCGGGGGGATTTGAGACCCAGTACTTC	CASKLAGGFETQYF
TRBV7-3	NA	TRBJ2-7	TRBD1	TGTGCCAGCAGCGCCCTACAGGGGAGCTCCTACGAGCAGTACTTC	CASSALQGSSYEQYF
TRBV7-9	NA	TRBJ2-5	NA	TGTGCCAGCAGCTTAAAAGGAGGGGAAGAGACCCAGTACTTC	CASSLKGGEETQYF
TRBV20-1	NA	TRBJ1-2	TRBD1	TGCAGTGCTGCCGGGACAGTAAACTATGGCTACACCTTC	CSAAGTVNYGYTF
TRBV5-1	NA	TRBJ2-3	NA	TGCGCCAGCGGGGGTTCTAATTACCCAGATACGCAGTATTTT	CASGGSNYPDTQYF
TRBV4-2	NA	TRBJ2-1	TRBD1	TGTGCCAGCAGCCAATCTACAGGACAGGGGATCTACAATGAGCAGTTCTTC	CASSQSTGQGIYNEQFF
TRBV29-1	few	TRBJ2-2	NA	TGCAGCGTTGGGCTTCCCGGCGAGGAGCTGTTTTTT	CSVGLPGEELFF
TRBV7-8	NA	TRBJ2-1	TRBD1	TGTGCCAGCAACCCCGGGACAGGGCTATTCTATGAGCAGTTCTTC	CASNPGTGLFYEQFF
TRBV6-1	NA	TRBJ1-6	NA	TGTGCCAGCAACCCCACCCTTAGAAATTCACCCCTCCACTTT	CASNPTLRNSPLHF
TRBV11-2	NA	TRBJ1-2	NA	TGTGCCAGCAGCTTAAAAGGACGGGTCTATGGCTACACCTTC	CASSLKGRVYGYTF
TRBV21-1	few	TRBJ2-1	NA	TGTGCCAGCAGGGCCCCGTGGGATGAGCAGTTCTTC	CASRAPWDEQFF
TRBV7-3	NA	TRBJ2-2	TRBD1	TGTGCCAGCAGCTTACGAGGGGGCAGGGACACCGGGGAGCTGTTTTTT	CASSLRGGRDTGELFF
TRBV4-2	few	TRBJ2-5	TRBD2	TGTGCCAGCAGCCAAGATAGCGGGGCCTACGACCGGGAGACCCAGTACTTC	CASSQDSGAYDRETQYF
TRBV19	few	TRBJ2-1	TRBD2	TGTGCCACCCGCGGGGGGACCGCGTTATTTGAGCAGTTCTTC	CATRGGTALFEQFF
TRBV29-1	few	TRBJ2-3	NA	TGCAGCGTCAATCTTCAGCTAGGGGATACGCAGTATTTT	CSVNLQLGDTQYF
TRBV21-1	few	TRBJ2-5	NA	TGTGCCAGCAGGAAGAGAGGGCTGAATCCCCAAGAGACCCAGTACTTC	CASRKRGLNPQETQYF
TRBV7-2	many	TRBJ2-4	NA	TGTGCCAGCAGCTTCTTGGTTGGGGCCAAAAACATTCAGTACTTC	CASSFLVGAKNIQYF
TRBV6-1	once	TRBJ2-5	NA	TGTGCCAGCAGTCGCCTCAGGGTTGATCAAGAGACCCAGTACTTC	CASSRLRVDQETQYF
TRBV10-3	few	TRBJ2-1	NA	TGTGCCGTACGAAACATGGGAGATGAGCAGTTCTTC	CAVRNMGDEQFF
TRBV12-3/TRBV12-4	NA	TRBJ1-6	NA	TGTGCCAGCAATCGGATCGGTTCACCCCTCCACTTT	CASNRIGSPLHF